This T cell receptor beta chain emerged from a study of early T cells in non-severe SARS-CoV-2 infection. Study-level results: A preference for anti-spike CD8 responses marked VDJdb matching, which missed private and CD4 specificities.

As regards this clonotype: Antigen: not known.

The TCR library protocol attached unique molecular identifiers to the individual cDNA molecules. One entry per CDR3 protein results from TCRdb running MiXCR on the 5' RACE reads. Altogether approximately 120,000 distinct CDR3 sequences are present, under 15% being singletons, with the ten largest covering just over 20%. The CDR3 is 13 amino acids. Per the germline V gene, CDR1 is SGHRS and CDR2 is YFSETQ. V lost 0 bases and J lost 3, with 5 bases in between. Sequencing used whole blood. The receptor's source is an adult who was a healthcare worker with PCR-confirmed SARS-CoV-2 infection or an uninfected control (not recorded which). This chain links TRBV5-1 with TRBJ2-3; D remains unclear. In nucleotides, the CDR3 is TGCGCCAGCAGCTTGGCGGCGACAGATACGCAGTATTTT. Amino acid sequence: CASSLAATDTQYF.